The text below deals with one T cell receptor (beta chain). Its antigen is undetermined. Germline and junction disagree at one end, which may indicate a read error. Other DNA sequences in this specimen translate into the identical CDR3. These data originate in a study of shared clonotypes between healthy human individuals. CD45RO negativity and positive selection for CCR7 defined naive CD8 cells, a population that excluded terminally differentiated effector memory CD45RA+ cells. Study-wide findings and caveats: Richness estimates generally favored naive over memory subsets. Non-shared clonotypes displayed generation probabilities falling below those of clonotypes present in all four donors. Four donors shared approximately 5% of their naive CD4 clonotypes.

The CDR3 length is 12 residues. The germline V gene has CDR1 MDHEN and CDR2 SYDVKM. A deep-level run was used for the assay. Profiling relied on immunoSEQ multiplex PCR, and the TCRdb table lists in-frame clones only, not all of them. The sample has about 2 million clones, approximately 94% seen once; the top ten hold 0.85% to 1.3%. The sequence was obtained from a man younger than 30 in good health. V gene TRBV28 combines with J gene TRBJ1-1, with D perhaps TRBD1 (6 bases). Sequencing was carried out using naive CD8+ T cells sorted from blood. The CDR3 nucleotides are TGTGCCAGCAGAGACCGACAAGGGGACACAGGATTC. Its protein is CASRDRQGDTGF.